This entry lists 19 T cell receptor beta chains sequenced from one sample in a study of OX40 agonist ivuxolimab in advanced cancers. TCRdb's table, derived via immunoSEQ multiplex PCR, lists solely in-frame clones and lacks some. The table shows 65,000 to 90,000 clones, with almost 85% occurring only once. Sequencing used CD4+ or CD8+ T cells sorted from blood, obtained in a trial of the OX40 agonist ivuxolimab. All receptors come from an adult with an advanced solid tumor such as melanoma, head and neck, liver or kidney cancer.

This chain joins TRBV7-9 and TRBJ2-3; 9 nucleotides align to TRBD2. The CDR3 has 17 residues. Germline V gives CDR1 SEHNR, CDR2 FQNEAQ (reference sequence). Trimming removed 2 bases from V and 2 bases from J; junction bases left unmatched: 8. The CDR3 DNA reads as TGTGCCAGCAGCTTACCCGGGCTAGCGGGGCCCACAGATACGCAGTATTTT. Amino acids: CASSLPGLAGPTDTQYF.

The chain couples TRBV7-2 to TRBJ2-5; D is uncertain. The V gene's germline CDR1 is SGHTA and CDR2 FQGNSA. The CDR3 is 13 amino acids. Trimming removed 5 bases from V and 7 bases from J, with 14 bases in between. The CDR3 DNA reads TGTGCCAGCAGCCTAACCAAAGGTGGGACCCAGTACTTC. It specifies CASSLTKGGTQYF. Filled out from reference TRBV7-2 and TRBJ2-5, the complete variable domain reads GAGVSQSPSNKVTEKGKDVELRCDPISGHTALYWYRQSLGQGLEFLIYFQGNSAPDKSGLPSDRFSAERTGGSVSTLTIQRTQQEDSAVYLCASSLTKGGTQYFGPGTRLLVL.

The V and J genes are TRBV5-5 and TRBJ2-3; 9 nucleotides agree with TRBD1. CDR3 length: 16 amino acids. Germline V CDR1 and CDR2: SGHKS, YYEKEE (reference sequence). Trimming at V came to 0 bases and at J to 2 bases, leaving 4 bases not matched to a gene. In DNA form, the CDR3 reads TGTGCCAGCAGCTTGGCGAGACAGGGGGACACAGATACGCAGTATTTT. Its translation: CASSLARQGDTDTQYF.

The V and J genes are TRBV2 and TRBJ2-7, with D possibly matching TRBD2 (6 bases). This CDR3 comprises 14 residues. Deletions cut 5 bases from V and 3 bases from J, with 14 bases between. Germline CDR1 reads SNHLY; CDR2 reads FYNNEI. The CDR3 nucleotides read TGTGCCAGCAGTCCCCGGGACTCCTACTACGAGCAGTACTTC. Protein product: CASSPRDSYYEQYF.

J is TRBJ1-4 and V is TRBV5-4; D may be TRBD1 (5 bases). Per the germline V gene, CDR1 is SGHNT and CDR2 is YYREEE (reference sequence). The CDR3 runs 15 residues. V was pared by 0 bases and J by 7 bases, with 13 bases between. The CDR3, as DNA: TGTGCCAGCAGCTTGGCTTCGGGACCTGCTGAAAAACTGTTTTTT. Translating it yields CASSLASGPAEKLFF.

V is TRBV18 and J is TRBJ2-7, with D possibly matching TRBD2 (6 bases). The CDR3 contains 14 residues. Deletions cut 3 bases from V and 0 bases from J, with 9 bases between. Per germline, CDR1 KGHSH and CDR2 LQKENI. The DNA for the CDR3 is TGTGCCAGCTCACCGTGGAGGGACTCCTACGAGCAGTACTTC. Encoded protein: CASSPWRDSYEQYF. The complete variable domain, with remaining parts taken from reference TRBV18 and TRBJ2-7, reads NAGVMQNPRHLVRRRGQEARLRCSPMKGHSHVYWYRQLPEEGLKFMVYLQKENIIDESGMPKERFSAEFPKEGPSILRIQQVVRGDSAAYFCASSPWRDSYEQYFGPGTRLTVT.

V gene TRBV10-3 combines with J gene TRBJ2-6; possible D gene TRBD2, 5 bases. Germline assignment: CDR1 ENHRY and CDR2 SYGVKD. V was trimmed by 7 bases and J by 0 bases, leaving 7 bases between them. The CDR3 is 14 amino acids. The CDR3 DNA is TGTGCCATCAAGGAGGTCTCTGGGGCCAACGTCCTGACTTTC. Translating gives CAIKEVSGANVLTF.

V is TRBV30 and J is TRBJ1-4; D call uncertain. The CDR3 spans 13 residues. The V end lost 0 bases, the J end lost 8 bases, and 10 bases lay between the germline ends. Germline V lookup: CDR1 GTSNPN, CDR2 SVGIG (reference sequence). CDR3 loop: CAWSVLSREKLFF. For the CDR3, the DNA is TGTGCCTGGAGTGTACTTAGTCGAGAAAAACTGTTTTTT.

The rearrangement links TRBV7-8 to TRBJ2-3; no clear D gene. The CDR3 runs 17 residues. The germline gives CDR1 SGHVS, CDR2 FQNEAQ. V was pared by 5 bases and J by 4 bases, with 22 bases between. This CDR3 is CASSKSLDPVGPDTQYF. In DNA form, the CDR3 reads TGTGCCAGCAGCAAAAGCCTCGACCCCGTCGGGCCAGATACGCAGTATTTT.

The chain joins TRBV2 to TRBJ2-2, with D perhaps TRBD2 (5 bases). This CDR3 region has 12 residues. The germline gives CDR1 SNHLY, CDR2 FYNNEI. V gave up 7 bases and J gave up 6 bases, with 9 bases separating them. The CDR3 region has the DNA TGTGCCAGCAATGAGGGCGCCGGGGAGCTGTTTTTT. It specifies CASNEGAGELFF.

The rearrangement joins TRBV19 to TRBJ2-7, with a weak D call TRBD2 (6 bases). Germline V lookup: CDR1 LNHDA, CDR2 SQIVND (reference sequence). Trimming left V 4 bases short and J 3 bases short, with 16 bases between. The CDR3 spans 15 residues. CDR3 residues: CASSTKRGLNYEQYF. In DNA form, the CDR3 reads TGTGCCAGTAGTACAAAAAGGGGACTGAACTACGAGCAGTACTTC.

The chain recombines TRBV4-3 with TRBJ2-1; D gene ambiguous. Germline V gene data show CDR1 as LGHNA and CDR2 as YSLEER. This CDR3 has 14 residues. Trimming took 0 bases from V and 5 from J, leaving 8 bases between them. The CDR3 DNA follows: TGCGCCAGCAGCCAAGATATCGCGAACAATGAGCAGTTCTTC. As protein: CASSQDIANNEQFF.

This rearrangement joins TRBV7-9 to TRBJ2-7; D gene ambiguous. This CDR3 spans 12 amino acids. The germline V gene encodes CDR1 SEHNR and CDR2 FQNEAQ (reference sequence). V was clipped by 5 bases and J by 1 base, with 6 bases between them. This CDR3 reads CASSPRSYEQYF. The DNA of the CDR3 is TGTGCCAGCAGCCCGCGATCCTACGAGCAGTACTTC.

The genes are TRBV7-9 and TRBJ2-5; no clear D. V lost 6 bases and J 5 bases, leaving 16 bases between the germline ends. From germline, CDR1 is SEHNR and CDR2 FQNEAQ (reference sequence). This CDR3 is built from 14 residues. The CDR3 loop is CASRIGDVGETQYF. The CDR3 DNA sequence: TGTGCCAGCAGAATTGGGGATGTGGGGGAGACCCAGTACTTC. Combining the CDR3 with reference TRBV7-9 and TRBJ2-5 gives the whole variable domain DTGVSQNPRHKITKRGQNVTFRCDPISEHNRLYWYRQTLGQGPEFLTYFQNEAQLEKSRLLSDRFSAERPKGSFSTLEIQRTEQGDSAMYLCASRIGDVGETQYFGPGTRLLVL.

V is TRBV10-3 and J is TRBJ1-4; D may be TRBD1 (5 bases). This CDR3 contains 18 residues. CDR1 and CDR2 from the germline V gene are ENHRY and SYGVKD. The V gene lost 0 bases and the J gene lost 9 bases, with 23 bases spanning the gap. DNA for the CDR3: TGTGCCATCAGTGAGTCCCTAAAAACGGGGGATCATGGGAAAAAACTGTTTTTT. The encoded protein is CAISESLKTGDHGKKLFF.

This chain links TRBV7-8 with TRBJ1-4, with D uncertain. Trimming took off 0 bases at V and 5 bases at J, with 10 bases between the two ends. In germline, CDR1 is SGHVS, CDR2 FQNEAQ. CDR3 length equals 15 residues. This CDR3 is CASSLAFTSNEKLFF. The CDR3 nucleotides read TGTGCCAGCAGCTTAGCGTTCACGAGCAATGAAAAACTGTTTTTT.

This rearrangement joins TRBV11-1 to TRBJ2-3; D is possibly TRBD1 or TRBD2 (5 bases each). The CDR3 runs 12 residues. Germline CDR1 is SGHAT and CDR2 is FQDESV (reference sequence). Deletions cut 1 base from V and 10 bases from J, with 9 bases between. The CDR3 region has the DNA TGTGCCAGCAGCTTAGAGGGGACGGCGCAGTATTTT. This translates into CASSLEGTAQYF.

The chain employs TRBV6-5 and TRBJ1-2; TRBD1 aligns across 9 bases. The CDR3 consists of 11 residues. The germline V gene encodes CDR1 MNHEY and CDR2 SVGAGI. V gave up 8 bases and J gave up 6 bases; unmatched junction bases: 1. CDR3 coding DNA: TGTGCCAGCGGGACAGGGAATGGCTACACCTTC. The encoded protein is CASGTGNGYTF.

The chain employs TRBV6-1 and TRBJ1-5; 8 bases are a match to TRBD1. This CDR3 comprises 15 residues. The trim removed 1 base at V and 2 bases at J, leaving 1 base unmatched. Looked up from germline, CDR1 is MNHNS and CDR2 is SASEGT. Here the CDR3 reads CASSEVTGGNQPQHF. CDR3 nucleotides: TGTGCCAGCAGTGAAGTGACAGGGGGCAATCAGCCCCAGCATTTT.